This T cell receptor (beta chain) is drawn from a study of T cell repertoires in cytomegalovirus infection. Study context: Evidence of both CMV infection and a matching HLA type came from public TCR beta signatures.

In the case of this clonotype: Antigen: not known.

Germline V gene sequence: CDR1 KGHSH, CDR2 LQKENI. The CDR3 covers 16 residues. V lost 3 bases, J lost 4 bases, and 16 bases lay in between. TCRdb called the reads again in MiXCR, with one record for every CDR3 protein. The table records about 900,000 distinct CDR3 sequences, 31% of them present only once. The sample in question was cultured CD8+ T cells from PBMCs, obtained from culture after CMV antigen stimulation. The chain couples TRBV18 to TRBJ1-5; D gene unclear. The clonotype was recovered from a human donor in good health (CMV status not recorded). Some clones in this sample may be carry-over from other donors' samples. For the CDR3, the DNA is TGTGCCAGCTCACCCGACACCTCCCGGAGAAATCAGCCCCAGCATTTT. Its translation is CASSPDTSRRNQPQHF.